This record covers a single T cell receptor (beta chain). This sample is part of a study of blood T cell repertoires in COVID-19. The wider study: Sites in the United States, Italy and Spain provided acute and convalescent COVID-19 samples.

The cohort comprised adults aged about 18 to 90 years residing in 20 to 30 US areas. Allocation to cohorts depended on clinical history reported by the participants. Germline trimming cut 4 bases from V and 6 bases from J; bases unmatched to any gene: 12. Germline CDR1 and CDR2: SGDLS and YYNGEE. CDR3 length equals 15 residues. In the original workflow: Nucleated cell counts were estimated from reference gene primer amplification. Assay: immunoSEQ multiplex PCR; the TCRdb copy retains only in-frame clones and omits some. The V and J calls and clone size are taken from that table; D and trimming were inferred from the DNA. There are 300,000 to 400,000 clones in the sample; around 85% occur only once, and about 4.2% lies in the top ten.

This TCR was recovered from a woman aged 40-49 years with acute COVID-19. Sample: PBMCs or T cells enriched from blood (not recorded which). V and J are TRBV9 and TRBJ1-2, with 7 positions matching TRBD1. The CDR3 bases are TGTGCCAGCAGCATGTGGACAGGCTCCTATAATGGCTACACCTTC. Its protein product is CASSMWTGSYNGYTF. The variable domain in full, completed from reference TRBV9 and TRBJ1-2, reads DSGVTQTPKHLITATGQRVTLRCSPRSGDLSVYWYQQSLDQGLQFLIQYYNGEERAKGNILERFSAQQFPDLHSELNLSSLELGDSALYFCASSMWTGSYNGYTFGSGTRLTVV.